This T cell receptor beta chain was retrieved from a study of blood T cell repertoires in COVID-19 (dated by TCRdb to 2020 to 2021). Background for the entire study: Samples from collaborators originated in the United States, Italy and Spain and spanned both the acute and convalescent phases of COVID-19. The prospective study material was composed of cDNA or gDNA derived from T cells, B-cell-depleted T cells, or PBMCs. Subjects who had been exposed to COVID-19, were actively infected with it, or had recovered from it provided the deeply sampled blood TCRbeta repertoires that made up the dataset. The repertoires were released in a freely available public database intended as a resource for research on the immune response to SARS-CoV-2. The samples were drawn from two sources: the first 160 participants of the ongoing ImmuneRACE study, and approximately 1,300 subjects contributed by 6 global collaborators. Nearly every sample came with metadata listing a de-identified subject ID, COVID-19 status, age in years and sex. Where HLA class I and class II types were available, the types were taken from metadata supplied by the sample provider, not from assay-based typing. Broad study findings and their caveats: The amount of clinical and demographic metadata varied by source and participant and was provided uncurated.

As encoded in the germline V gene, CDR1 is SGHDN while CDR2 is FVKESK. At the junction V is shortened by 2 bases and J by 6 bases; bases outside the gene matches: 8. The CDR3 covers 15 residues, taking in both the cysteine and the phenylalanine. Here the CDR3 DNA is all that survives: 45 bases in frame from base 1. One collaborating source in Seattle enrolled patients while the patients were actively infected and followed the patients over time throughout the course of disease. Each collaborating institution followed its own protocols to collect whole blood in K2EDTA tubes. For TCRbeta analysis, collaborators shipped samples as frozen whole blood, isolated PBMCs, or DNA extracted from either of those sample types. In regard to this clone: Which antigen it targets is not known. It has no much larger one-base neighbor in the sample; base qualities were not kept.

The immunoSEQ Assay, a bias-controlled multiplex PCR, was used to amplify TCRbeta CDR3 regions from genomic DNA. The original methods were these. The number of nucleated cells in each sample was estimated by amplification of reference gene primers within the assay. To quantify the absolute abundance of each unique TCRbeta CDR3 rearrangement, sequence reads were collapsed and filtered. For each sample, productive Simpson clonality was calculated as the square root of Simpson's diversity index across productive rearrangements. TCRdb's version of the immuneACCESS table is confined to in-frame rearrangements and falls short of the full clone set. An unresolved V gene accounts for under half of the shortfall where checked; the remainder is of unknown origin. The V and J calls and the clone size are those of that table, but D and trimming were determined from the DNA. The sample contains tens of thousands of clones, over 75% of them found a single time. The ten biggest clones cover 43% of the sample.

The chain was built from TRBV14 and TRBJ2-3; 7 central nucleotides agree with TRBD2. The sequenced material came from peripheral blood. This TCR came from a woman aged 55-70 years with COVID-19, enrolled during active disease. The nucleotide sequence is TGTGCCAGCAGCCAACAGAGCGGGGAATGGGATACGCAGTATTTT. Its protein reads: CASSQQSGEWDTQYF.